This TCR beta chain emerged from a study of blood T cell repertoires in COVID-19. For the study at large: T cells, B-cell-depleted T cells, or PBMCs provided the cDNA or gDNA that served as material.

In the original processing: Nucleated cell counts were estimated from reference gene primer amplification. Clones were sequenced by immunoSEQ multiplex PCR, and TCRdb holds only the in-frame ones, with some missing. D and trimming come from the DNA, and the V and J calls and clone size come from that table. The table shows 270,000 or so clones, with 85% to 90% occurring only once. Participant ages covered roughly 18 to 89 years across 20 to 30 US areas. The germline gives CDR1 SGHTA, CDR2 FQGNSA. CDR3 length equals 16 residues. Trimming stripped 5 bases from V and 1 base from J, with 14 bases between.

Sequencing used PBMCs or T cells enriched from blood (not recorded which). The receptor was derived from a woman between 25 and 40 years old with acute COVID-19. This chain links TRBV7-2 with TRBJ2-2; tentative D call: TRBD1 (5 bases). In nucleotides, the CDR3 is TGTGCCAGCAGCCAGGGTGGGTTAGGGAACACCGGGGAGCTGTTTTTT. It codes for CASSQGGLGNTGELFF.